Listed here are 12 T cell receptor beta chains from one sample, sequenced in a study of beta chain features in type 1 diabetes. All of the isolated RNA was reverse transcribed, so expressed TCRB transcripts were sequenced. Clones were read by immunoSEQ multiplex PCR, and TCRdb kept only the in-frame ones, dropping some. The repertoire holds approximately 140,000 clones, with roughly 9.3% as singletons. Sequencing was done on a sample of central memory CD4+ T cells from blood. The receptors shown here come from a woman aged 40-49 years in good health.

This clone appeared a few times. The V gene is TRBV14, the J gene TRBJ1-2; 10 nucleotides match TRBD1. CDR3 size: 17 residues. Trimming took 0 bases from V and 4 from J; bases not matched to a gene: 8. From germline, CDR1 is SGHDN and CDR2 FVKESK. The CDR3 nucleotides read TGTGCCAGCAGCCAAGATAGGGACAGGGGCCGTATCTATGGCTACACCTTC. Translating it yields CASSQDRDRGRIYGYTF.

The rearrangement uses TRBV5-1 and TRBJ2-5, with D possibly being TRBD2 (6 bases). Germline loops: CDR1 SGHRS, CDR2 YFSETQ. Trimming cost V 4 bases and J 0 bases, with 13 bases left between them. The CDR3 has 15 amino acids. The CDR3 protein is CASSLGGAYQETQYF. CDR3 sequence (DNA): TGCGCCAGCAGCCTGGGCGGGGCCTACCAAGAGACCCAGTACTTC.

At least ten counts were recorded for this clone. V is TRBV2 and J is TRBJ2-7; D may be TRBD1 (6 bases). Trimming stripped 6 bases from V and 9 bases from J, with 21 bases between. This CDR3 is 14 amino acids long. Germline CDR1 and CDR2: SNHLY and FYNNEI. CDR3 bases: TGTGCCAGCAGGCCACAGGGAATGAGCGTCGGGCAGTACTTC. It specifies CASRPQGMSVGQYF. Combining the CDR3 with reference TRBV2 and TRBJ2-7 gives the whole variable domain EPEVTQTPSHQVTQMGQEVILRCVPISNHLYFYWYRQILGQKVEFLVSFYNNEISEKSEIFDDQFSVERPDGSNFTLKIRSTKLEDSAMYFCASRPQGMSVGQYFGPGTRLTVT.

This clone has a handful of counts. In the same sample, other DNA sequences code for this CDR3. The CDR3 DNA reads TGTGCCAGCAGCTTAGTTGGAGGACTAGCGGGGGGAGATACGCAGTATTTT. This encodes CASSLVGGLAGGDTQYF. This chain connects TRBV7-2 to TRBJ2-3, with 14 bases that match TRBD2. Per germline, CDR1 SGHTA and CDR2 FQGNSA. V was clipped by 1 base and J by 5 bases; unmatched bases: 5. The CDR3 loop spans 17 amino acids.

This sequence joins TRBV5-4 and TRBJ2-2, with TRBD2 matching 9 bases. J lost 2 bases, V lost 7 bases, and 6 bases had no gene match. Germline CDR1 SGHNT, CDR2 YYREEE (reference sequence). The CDR3 totals 15 residues. CDR3 protein: CASWRGGDNTGELFF. As DNA, the CDR3 is TGTGCCAGCTGGCGGGGGGGGGATAACACCGGGGAGCTGTTTTTT.

This sequence joins TRBV5-4 and TRBJ1-1; D unresolved. V lost 1 base to trimming and J lost 1 base, with 17 bases between them. The length of the CDR3 is 17 residues. The germline CDR1 and CDR2 sequences are SGHNT and YYREEE (reference sequence). Here the CDR3 DNA reads TGTGCCAGCAGCTTGTACGTTGGTAGGCAGGAGAACACTGAAGCTTTCTTT. Translated, it gives CASSLYVGRQENTEAFF.

The chain couples TRBV25-1 to TRBJ2-1; D is perhaps TRBD2 (5 bases). V dropped 4 bases and J dropped 2 bases, with 9 bases sitting between them. The CDR3 is 14 amino acids. In germline, CDR1 is MGHDK, CDR2 SYGVNS. In nucleotides, the CDR3 is TGTGCCAGCAGTGCGGTAGCGACCTACAATGAGCAGTTCTTC. It specifies CASSAVATYNEQFF.

In this sample, this clone turned up many times. The rearrangement joins TRBV7-9 to TRBJ1-6, with D possibly being TRBD1 (5 bases). This CDR3 spans 16 amino acids. V was clipped by 5 bases and J by 7 bases, with 18 bases between them. Germline V CDR1 and CDR2: SEHNR, FQNEAQ (reference sequence). In DNA form, the CDR3 reads TGTGCCAGCAGCACCCCTCCGGGGGAAACGAATTCACCCCTCCACTTT. Amino acid sequence: CASSTPPGETNSPLHF.

This clone was observed a few times. This chain links TRBV21-1 with TRBJ1-5; the table's D call, TRBD1, was not checked against the DNA. TRBV21-1 is reported as a pseudogene. This CDR3 comprises 19 residues. CDR3: CASTHGTNAGGLAHQPQHF. The CDR3 nucleotides read TGTGCCAGCACCCACGGGACAAACGCAGGGGGGCTTGCTCATCAGCCCCAGCATTTT.

This clone appeared a few times. The V gene is TRBV6-6, the J gene TRBJ1-1; D is possibly TRBD1 (6 bases). This CDR3 has 15 amino acids. V was trimmed by 5 bases and J by 0 bases, leaving 13 bases between them. The germline gives CDR1 MNHNY, CDR2 SVGAGI (reference sequence). Here the CDR3 reads CASSTGQRMNTEAFF. The CDR3 bases are TGTGCCAGCAGTACCGGACAGAGAATGAACACTGAAGCTTTCTTT.

The chain links TRBV19 to TRBJ2-3; TRBD1 aligns across 7 bases. With 9 bases clipped from V and 0 bases from J, the junction kept 3 bases outside the gene matches. CDR1 is LNHDA, CDR2 SQIVND, per germline (reference sequence). The CDR3 consists of 13 residues. In DNA form, the CDR3 reads TGTGCCAGCAACAGGGGAAGCACAGATACGCAGTATTTT. It is translated as CASNRGSTDTQYF.

This rearrangement joins TRBV6-1 to TRBJ1-4; D might be TRBD1 (6 bases). The length of the CDR3 is 13 residues. Germline V gene sequence: CDR1 MNHNS, CDR2 SASEGT. The V and J ends lost 3 bases and 12 bases respectively, with 14 bases between them. CDR3 in amino acids: CASSDILGGQLFF. In nucleotides, the CDR3 is TGTGCCAGCAGTGATATCTTGGGGGGGCAACTGTTTTTT.